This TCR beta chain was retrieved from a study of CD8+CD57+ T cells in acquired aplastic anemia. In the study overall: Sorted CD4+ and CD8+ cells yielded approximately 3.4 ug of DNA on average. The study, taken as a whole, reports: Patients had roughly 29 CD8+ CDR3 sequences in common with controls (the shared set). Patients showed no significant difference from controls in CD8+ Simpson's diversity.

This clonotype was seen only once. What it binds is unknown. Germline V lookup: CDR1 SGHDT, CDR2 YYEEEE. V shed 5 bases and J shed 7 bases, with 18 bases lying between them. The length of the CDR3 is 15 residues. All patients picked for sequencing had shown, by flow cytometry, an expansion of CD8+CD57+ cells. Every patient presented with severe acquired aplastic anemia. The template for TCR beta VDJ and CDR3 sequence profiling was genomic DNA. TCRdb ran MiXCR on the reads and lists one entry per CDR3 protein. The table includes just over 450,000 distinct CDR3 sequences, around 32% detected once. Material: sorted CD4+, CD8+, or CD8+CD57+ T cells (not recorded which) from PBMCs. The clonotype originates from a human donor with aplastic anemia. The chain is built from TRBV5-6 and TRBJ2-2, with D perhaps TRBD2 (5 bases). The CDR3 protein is CASRLNGLLHGELFF. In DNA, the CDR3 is TGTGCCAGCAGATTAAATGGACTGCTTCACGGGGAGCTGTTTTTT.